Following are 7 T cell receptor beta chains from one sample sequenced in a study of blood T cell repertoires in COVID-19. Profiling relied on immunoSEQ multiplex PCR, and the TCRdb table lists in-frame clones only, not all of them. This table holds roughly 250,000 clones, 84% found once. The sequenced sample was peripheral blood. These receptors were collected from a human donor in a cohort sampled during active COVID-19.

This sequence joins TRBV6-2 or TRBV6-3 and TRBJ2-1; possibly TRBD1 for D (6 bases). CDR1 is MNHEY, CDR2 SVGEGT, per germline. Trimming stripped 5 bases from V and 6 bases from J, with 14 bases between. This CDR3 is built from 14 residues. CDR3: CASSPNRVGNEQFF. CDR3 nucleotide sequence: TGTGCCAGCAGTCCCAACAGGGTAGGCAATGAGCAGTTCTTC.

This clone was seen at least ten times. The chain uses TRBV27 and TRBJ2-3, with 14 bases identical to TRBD2. The CDR3 is 14 amino acids. Germline V CDR1 and CDR2: MNHEY, SMNVEV (reference sequence). Trimming cost V 10 bases and J 4 bases; bases outside gene matches: 4. Here the CDR3 DNA reads TGTGCCACCGGGACTAGCGGGAGTCCAGATACGCAGTATTTT. It translates to CATGTSGSPDTQYF.

This rearrangement joins TRBV24-1 to TRBJ1-1; a possible D gene is TRBD1 (5 bases). Germline V lookup: CDR1 KGHDR, CDR2 SFDVKD. The CDR3 extends over 14 amino acids. V was trimmed by 7 bases and J by 2 bases, leaving 13 bases between them. CDR3 protein: CATRADGANTEAFF. For the CDR3, the DNA is TGTGCCACCAGGGCGGATGGGGCTAACACTGAAGCTTTCTTT.

The J gene is TRBJ2-5, the V gene TRBV7-3; 15 nucleotides align to TRBD2. The J segment lost 4 bases and the V segment lost 5 bases, leaving 8 bases of the junction unmatched. Germline CDR1 and CDR2: SGHTA and FQGTGA. There are 17 residues in the CDR3. The CDR3: CASSQGLAGGSGETQYF. As DNA, the CDR3 is TGTGCCAGCAGCCAGGGACTAGCGGGAGGTTCTGGAGAGACCCAGTACTTC.

About this clone itself: Other nucleotide sequences in the sample specify the same CDR3. J is TRBJ2-7 and V is TRBV5-1; D call uncertain. The germline CDR1 and CDR2 sequences are SGHRS and YFSETQ. V lost 4 bases and J lost 0, with 5 bases in between. The CDR3 loop spans 12 amino acids. The CDR3, as DNA: TGCGCCAGCAGCCGCGACTCCTACGAGCAGTACTTC. This encodes CASSRDSYEQYF.

The count of this clone is one. J is TRBJ2-6 and V is TRBV5-6; possible D gene TRBD2, 5 bases. This CDR3 region has 15 residues. V lost 2 bases and J lost 1, with 7 bases in between. Germline CDR1 and CDR2: SGHDT and YYEEEE. The CDR3 protein is CASSFTGSGANVLTF. CDR3 sequence (DNA): TGTGCCAGCAGCTTTACGGGATCTGGGGCCAACGTCCTGACTTTC.

The chain links TRBV15 to TRBJ1-3; no firm D call. V was pared by 6 bases and J by 0 bases, with 6 bases between. Germline V gene data show CDR1 as LNHNV and CDR2 as YYDKDF (reference sequence). The CDR3 covers 13 residues. The chain's CDR3 is CATRTSSGNTIYF. The CDR3 nucleotides are TGTGCCACCAGAACAAGCTCTGGAAACACCATATATTTT. Full variable domain (missing parts from reference TRBV15 and TRBJ1-3): DAMVIQNPRYQVTQFGKPVTLSCSQTLNHNVMYWYQQKSSQAPKLLFHYYDKDFNNEADTPDNFQSRRPNTSFCFLDIRSPGLGDTAMYLCATRTSSGNTIYFGEGSWLTVV.